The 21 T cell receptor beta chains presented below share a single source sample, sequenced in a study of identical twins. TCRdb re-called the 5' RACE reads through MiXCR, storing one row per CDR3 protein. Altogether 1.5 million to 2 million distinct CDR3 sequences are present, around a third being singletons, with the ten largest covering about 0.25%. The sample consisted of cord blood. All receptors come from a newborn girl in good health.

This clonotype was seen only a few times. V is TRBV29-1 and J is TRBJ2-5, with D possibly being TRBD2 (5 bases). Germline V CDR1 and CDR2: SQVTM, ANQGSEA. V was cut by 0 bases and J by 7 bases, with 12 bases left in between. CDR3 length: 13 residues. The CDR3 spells CSVEDRGWGTQYF. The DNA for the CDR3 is TGCAGCGTTGAAGATCGAGGGTGGGGGACCCAGTACTTC.

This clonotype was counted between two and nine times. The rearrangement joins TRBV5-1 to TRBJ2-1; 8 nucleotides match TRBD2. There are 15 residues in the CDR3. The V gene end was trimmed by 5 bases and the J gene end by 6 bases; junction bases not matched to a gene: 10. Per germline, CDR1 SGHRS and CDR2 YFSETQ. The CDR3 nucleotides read TGCGCCAGCAGGAGCTCGGGAGGGCCCCTCAATGAGCAGTTCTTC. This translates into CASRSSGGPLNEQFF.

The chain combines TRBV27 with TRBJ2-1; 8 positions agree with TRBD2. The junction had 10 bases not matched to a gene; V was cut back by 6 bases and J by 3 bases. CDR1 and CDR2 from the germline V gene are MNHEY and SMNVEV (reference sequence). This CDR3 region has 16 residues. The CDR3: CASSRGGLAIYNEQFF. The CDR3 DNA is TGTGCCAGCAGCCGCGGGGGGCTAGCGATCTACAATGAGCAGTTCTTC.

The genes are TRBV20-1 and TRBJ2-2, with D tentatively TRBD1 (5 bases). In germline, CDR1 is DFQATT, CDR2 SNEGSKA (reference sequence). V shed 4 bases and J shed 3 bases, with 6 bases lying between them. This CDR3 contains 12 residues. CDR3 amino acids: CSATRDTGELFF. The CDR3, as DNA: TGCAGTGCTACCAGGGACACCGGGGAGCTGTTTTTT.

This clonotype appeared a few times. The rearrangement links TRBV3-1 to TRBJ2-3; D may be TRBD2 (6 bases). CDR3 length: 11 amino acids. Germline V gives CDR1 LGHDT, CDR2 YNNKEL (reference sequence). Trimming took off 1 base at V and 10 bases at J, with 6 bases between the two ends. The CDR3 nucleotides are TGTGCCAGCAGCCAAGTAGCGGCGCAGTATTTT. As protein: CASSQVAAQYF.

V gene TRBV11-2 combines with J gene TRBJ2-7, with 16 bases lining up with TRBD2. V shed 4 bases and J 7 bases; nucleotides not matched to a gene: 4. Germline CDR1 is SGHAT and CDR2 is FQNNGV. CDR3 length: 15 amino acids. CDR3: CASSSGLAGGNEQYF. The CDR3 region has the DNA TGTGCCAGCAGCTCGGGACTAGCGGGGGGGAATGAGCAGTACTTC.

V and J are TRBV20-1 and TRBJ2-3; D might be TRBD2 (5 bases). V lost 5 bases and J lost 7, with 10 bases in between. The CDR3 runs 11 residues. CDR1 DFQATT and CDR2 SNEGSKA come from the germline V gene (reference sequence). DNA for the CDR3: TGCAGTGCTTCTCGGACTTATACGCAGTATTTT. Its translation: CSASRTYTQYF.

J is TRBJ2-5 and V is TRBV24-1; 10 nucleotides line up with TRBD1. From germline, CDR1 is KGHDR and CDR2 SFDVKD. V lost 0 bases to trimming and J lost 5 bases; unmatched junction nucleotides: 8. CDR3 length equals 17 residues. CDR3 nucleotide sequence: TGTGCCACCAGTGATTTGAAATCGACAGGGGGCTGGGAGACCCAGTACTTC. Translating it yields CATSDLKSTGGWETQYF.

The CDR3 region is CASTESTRTFSTQYF. CDR3 nucleotides: TGTGCCAGCACCGAATCCACAAGGACCTTCTCGACGCAGTACTTC. The chain couples TRBV9 to TRBJ2-4; no clear D. This CDR3 region has 15 residues. The germline gives CDR1 SGDLS, CDR2 YYNGEE. Trimming pared 6 bases from V and 13 bases from J, leaving 26 bases between.

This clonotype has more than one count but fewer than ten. The CDR3 DNA reads as TGTGCCAGCAGTCGCGTAGCGGGTTACACAGATACGCAGTATTTT. It yields the protein CASSRVAGYTDTQYF. The chain carries TRBV12-3 or TRBV12-4 and TRBJ2-3; 7 bases match TRBD2. The CDR3 extends over 15 amino acids. V shed 5 bases, J shed 2 bases, and the junction held 7 bases outside the gene matches.

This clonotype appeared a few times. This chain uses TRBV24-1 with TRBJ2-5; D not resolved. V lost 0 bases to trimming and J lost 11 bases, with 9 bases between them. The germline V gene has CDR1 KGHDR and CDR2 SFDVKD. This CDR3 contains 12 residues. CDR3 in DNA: TGTGCCACCAGTGATTTGGGCAATGAGCAGTACTTC. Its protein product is CATSDLGNEQYF.

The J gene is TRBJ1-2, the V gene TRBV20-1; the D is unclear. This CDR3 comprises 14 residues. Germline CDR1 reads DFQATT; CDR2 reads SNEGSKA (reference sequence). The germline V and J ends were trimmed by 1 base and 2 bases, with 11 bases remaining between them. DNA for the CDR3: TGCAGTGCTAGAGTTGAGGGCAGAAACTATGGCTACACCTTC. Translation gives CSARVEGRNYGYTF.

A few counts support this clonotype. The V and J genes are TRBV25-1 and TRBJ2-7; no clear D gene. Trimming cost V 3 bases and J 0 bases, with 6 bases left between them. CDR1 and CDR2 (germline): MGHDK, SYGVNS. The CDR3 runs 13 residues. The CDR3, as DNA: TGTGCCAGCAGTGAGCATCCCTCCTACGAGCAGTACTTC. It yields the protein CASSEHPSYEQYF.

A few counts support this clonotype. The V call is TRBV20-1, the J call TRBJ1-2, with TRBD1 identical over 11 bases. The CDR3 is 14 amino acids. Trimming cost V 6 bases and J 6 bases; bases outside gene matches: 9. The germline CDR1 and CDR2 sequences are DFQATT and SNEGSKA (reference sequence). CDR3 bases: TGCAGTGCAAAGAGGACAGGGGGCGCGGATGGCTACACCTTC. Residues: CSAKRTGGADGYTF.

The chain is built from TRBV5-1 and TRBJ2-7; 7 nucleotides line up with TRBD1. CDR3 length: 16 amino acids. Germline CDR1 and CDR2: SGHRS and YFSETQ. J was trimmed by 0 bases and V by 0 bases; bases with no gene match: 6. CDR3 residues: CASSLGTGVSSYEQYF. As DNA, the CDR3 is TGCGCCAGCAGCTTGGGGACAGGCGTCAGCTCCTACGAGCAGTACTTC.

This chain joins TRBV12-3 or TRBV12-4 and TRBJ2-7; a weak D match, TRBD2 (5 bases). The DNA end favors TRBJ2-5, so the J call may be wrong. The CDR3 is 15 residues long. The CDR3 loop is CASSSRGPGKETQYF. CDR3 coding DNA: TGTGCCAGCAGTTCTCGGGGTCCTGGGAAAGAGACCCAGTACTTC.

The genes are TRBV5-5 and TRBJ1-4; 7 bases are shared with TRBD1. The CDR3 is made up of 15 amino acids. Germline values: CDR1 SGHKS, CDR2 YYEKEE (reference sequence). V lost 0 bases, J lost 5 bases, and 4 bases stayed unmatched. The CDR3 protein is CASSLGAGGNEKLFF. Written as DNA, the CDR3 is TGTGCCAGCAGCTTGGGTGCAGGGGGAAATGAAAAACTGTTTTTT. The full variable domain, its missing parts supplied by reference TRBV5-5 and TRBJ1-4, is DAGVTQSPTHLIKTRGQQVTLRCSPISGHKSVSWYQQVLGQGPQFIFQYYEKEERGRGNFPDRFSARQFPNYSSELNVNALLLGDSALYLCASSLGAGGNEKLFFGSGTQLSVL.

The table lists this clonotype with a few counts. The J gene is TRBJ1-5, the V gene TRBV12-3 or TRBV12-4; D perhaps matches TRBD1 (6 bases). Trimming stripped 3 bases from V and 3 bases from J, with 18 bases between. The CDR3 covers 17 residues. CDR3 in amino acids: CASSFLKTGWVNQPQHF. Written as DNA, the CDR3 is TGTGCCAGCAGTTTCCTCAAGACAGGTTGGGTCAATCAGCCCCAGCATTTT.

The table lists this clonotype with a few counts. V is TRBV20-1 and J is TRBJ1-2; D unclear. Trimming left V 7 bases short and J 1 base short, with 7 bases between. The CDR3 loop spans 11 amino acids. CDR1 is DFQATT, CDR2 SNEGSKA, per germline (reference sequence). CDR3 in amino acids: CSEVHNYGYTF. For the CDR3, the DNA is TGCAGTGAGGTTCATAACTATGGCTACACCTTC.

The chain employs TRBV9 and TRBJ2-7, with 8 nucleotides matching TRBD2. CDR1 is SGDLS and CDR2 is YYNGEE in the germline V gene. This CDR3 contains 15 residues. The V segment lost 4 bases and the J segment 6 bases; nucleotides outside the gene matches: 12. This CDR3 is CASSPTIAGSAEQYF. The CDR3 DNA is TGTGCCAGCAGCCCCACTATAGCGGGATCGGCCGAGCAGTACTTC. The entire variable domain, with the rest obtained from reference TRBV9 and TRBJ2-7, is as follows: DSGVTQTPKHLITATGQRVTLRCSPRSGDLSVYWYQQSLDQGLQFLIQYYNGEERAKGNILERFSAQQFPDLHSELNLSSLELGDSALYFCASSPTIAGSAEQYFGPGTRLTVT.

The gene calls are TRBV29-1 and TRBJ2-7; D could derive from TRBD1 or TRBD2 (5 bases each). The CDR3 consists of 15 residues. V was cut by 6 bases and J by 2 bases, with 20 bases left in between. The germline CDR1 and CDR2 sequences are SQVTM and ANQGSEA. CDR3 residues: CSVSQPGRDPYEQYF. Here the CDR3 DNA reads TGCAGCGTGTCCCAACCGGGTAGGGACCCCTACGAGCAGTACTTC.